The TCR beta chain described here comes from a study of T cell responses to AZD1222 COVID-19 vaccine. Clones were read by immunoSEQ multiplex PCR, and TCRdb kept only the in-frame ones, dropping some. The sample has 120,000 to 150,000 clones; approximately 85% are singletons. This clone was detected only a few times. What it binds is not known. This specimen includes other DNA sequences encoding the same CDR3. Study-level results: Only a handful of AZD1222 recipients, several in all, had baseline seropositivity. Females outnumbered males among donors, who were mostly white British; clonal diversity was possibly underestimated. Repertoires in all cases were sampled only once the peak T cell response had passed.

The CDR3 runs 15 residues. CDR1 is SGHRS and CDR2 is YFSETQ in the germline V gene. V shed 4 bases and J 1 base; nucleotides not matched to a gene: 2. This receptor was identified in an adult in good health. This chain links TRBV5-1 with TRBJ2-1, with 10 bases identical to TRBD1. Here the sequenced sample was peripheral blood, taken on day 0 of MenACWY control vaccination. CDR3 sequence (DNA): TGCGCCAGCAGCCTGGGACAGGGGTCCTACAATGAGCAGTTCTTC. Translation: CASSLGQGSYNEQFF.